One and the same sample provided the 30 T cell receptor beta chains below, sequenced in a study of blood T cell repertoires in COVID-19. Produced via immunoSEQ multiplex PCR; TCRdb's table is partial and in-frame only. The table shows 300,000 to 350,000 clones, with roughly 89% occurring only once. Specimen: peripheral blood. These receptors all come from a man aged 25 to 40 with COVID-19, enrolled during active disease.

CDR3 coding DNA: TGTGCCAGCAGCTTAGAACAGGGAACGGGGTGGAACTCACCCCTCCACTTT. Translating it yields CASSLEQGTGWNSPLHF. V gene TRBV7-8 combines with J gene TRBJ1-6; the D gene is possibly TRBD1 (6 bases). V was clipped by 1 base and J by 10 bases, with 20 bases between them. The CDR3 loop spans 17 amino acids. The germline gives CDR1 SGHVS, CDR2 FQNEAQ.

The chain employs TRBV5-6 and TRBJ1-6, with D possibly matching TRBD1 (6 bases). The CDR3 spans 17 residues. V was shortened by 0 bases and J by 8 bases, with 18 bases between the two germline ends. The germline CDR1 and CDR2 sequences are SGHDT and YYEEEE. The CDR3 DNA sequence: TGTGCCAGCAGCTTGGACGGGTCGGGACACTGGTATTCACCCCTCCACTTT. It translates to CASSLDGSGHWYSPLHF.

This chain links TRBV9 with TRBJ2-1, with a tentative D call TRBD2 (7 bases). CDR1 is SGDLS, CDR2 YYNGEE, per germline. V shed 4 bases and J shed 4 bases, with 15 bases lying between them. This CDR3 has 15 amino acids. CDR3 coding DNA: TGTGCCAGCAGCCCCCGGGGGGCCCAGTACAATGAGCAGTTCTTC. It specifies CASSPRGAQYNEQFF.

V and J are TRBV19 and TRBJ2-1, with TRBD1 matching over 7 bases. Germline V gene sequence: CDR1 LNHDA, CDR2 SQIVND (reference sequence). The CDR3 is 15 residues long. After removal of 5 bases from V and 4 bases from J, the junction contained 8 bases not matched to a gene. This CDR3 reads CASSRQGRAYNEQFF. For the CDR3, the DNA is TGTGCCAGTAGTCGACAGGGACGGGCTTACAATGAGCAGTTCTTC.

The rearrangement joins TRBV5-6 to TRBJ1-4, with TRBD1 matching 10 bases. Trimming took 2 bases from V and 10 from J; bases not matched to a gene: 2. This CDR3 has 13 amino acids. CDR1 and CDR2 (germline): SGHDT, YYEEEE. DNA for the CDR3: TGTGCCAGCAGCTTTGACAGGGGGCCAAAACTGTTTTTT. It encodes CASSFDRGPKLFF.

The chain joins TRBV6-5 to TRBJ1-6; no definite D call. Germline V gives CDR1 MNHEY, CDR2 SVGAGI. This CDR3 has 14 residues. V was shortened by 6 bases and J by 7 bases, with 13 bases between the two germline ends. CDR3 bases: TGTGCCAGCAGACCTGGACTAGACAATTCACCCCTCCACTTT. It translates to CASRPGLDNSPLHF.

CDR3 protein: CSVDDVGGGNEKLFF. The CDR3 DNA sequence: TGCAGCGTTGACGATGTGGGGGGAGGTAATGAAAAACTGTTTTTT. The chain has TRBV29-1 and TRBJ1-4, with D maybe TRBD1 (5 bases). The V and J ends lost 3 bases and 4 bases respectively, with 15 bases between them. Per germline, CDR1 SQVTM and CDR2 ANQGSEA. The CDR3 contains 15 residues.

The V gene is TRBV23-1, the J gene TRBJ2-3, with D tentatively TRBD1 (6 bases). TRBV23-1 is an ORF, with its function uncertain. This CDR3 comprises 15 residues. V lost 11 bases and J lost 1, with 19 bases in between. The DNA of the CDR3 is TGCGCCGATCTCTTAAGGGGGTGCGGCACAGATACGCAGTATTTT. Translated: CADLLRGCGTDTQYF.

The V call is TRBV28, the J call TRBJ1-3; tentatively, D is TRBD1 (6 bases). The V end lost 6 bases, the J end lost 4 bases, and 13 bases lay between the germline ends. This CDR3 spans 14 amino acids. Germline V gene lookup returns CDR1 MDHEN and CDR2 SYDVKM. CDR3 bases: TGTGCCAGCAGCACATCAGGGGAGGGAAACACCATATATTTT. Protein product: CASSTSGEGNTIYF.

This clone was recorded once. The chain has TRBV27 and TRBJ1-3; D remains unclear. Per germline, CDR1 MNHEY and CDR2 SMNVEV (reference sequence). Between the trimmed V and J ends, which lost 2 bases and 0 bases, there was a span of 8 bases. This CDR3 is built from 15 residues. CDR3 nucleotides: TGTGCCAGCAGTTTACGAGGAACCTCTGGAAACACCATATATTTT. Protein: CASSLRGTSGNTIYF.

This sequence joins TRBV6-6 and TRBJ1-2; 8 bases agree with TRBD1. The CDR3 contains 13 residues. The germline CDR1 and CDR2 sequences are MNHNY and SVGAGI (reference sequence). V was pared by 5 bases and J by 5 bases, with 4 bases of the junction left unmatched. The CDR3, as DNA: TGTGCCAGCAGTCTCGACAGGGGATATGGCTACACCTTC. Amino acids: CASSLDRGYGYTF.

The chain carries TRBV6-2 or TRBV6-3 and TRBJ1-5; TRBD1 agrees at 8 bases. This CDR3 spans 17 amino acids. Looked up from germline, CDR1 is MNHEY and CDR2 is SVGEGT. V shed 4 bases and J 1 base; nucleotides not matched to a gene: 9. CDR3 in amino acids: CASSFTLDRGSNQPQHF. The CDR3 bases are TGTGCCAGCAGTTTTACGCTAGACAGGGGAAGCAATCAGCCCCAGCATTTT.

This clone has only a few counts. The rearrangement joins TRBV18 to TRBJ1-6; D possibly corresponds to TRBD1 (6 bases). Deletions cut 0 bases from V and 9 bases from J, with 15 bases between. The CDR3 extends over 16 amino acids. Germline assignment: CDR1 KGHSH and CDR2 LQKENI. The CDR3 DNA sequence: TGTGCCAGCTCACCACCCGGGACACCCATAGGTTCACCCCTCCACTTT. This sequence encodes CASSPPGTPIGSPLHF.

The V and J genes are TRBV28 and TRBJ1-1; unclear D gene. This CDR3 has 13 amino acids. Trimming pared 4 bases from V and 0 bases from J, leaving 6 bases between. CDR1 MDHEN and CDR2 SYDVKM come from the germline V gene. CDR3 amino acids: CASSSGVNTEAFF. CDR3 DNA sequence: TGTGCCAGCAGTTCCGGGGTGAACACTGAAGCTTTCTTT.

V usage is TRBV7-3 and J usage is TRBJ2-2; 7 nucleotides match TRBD1. Germline V gene data show CDR1 as SGHTA and CDR2 as FQGTGA. This CDR3 contains 17 residues. V trimming: 3 bases; J trimming: 0 bases; junction bases outside the gene matches: 7. The chain's CDR3 is CASSLRPGGTNTGELFF. The CDR3 DNA reads TGTGCCAGCAGCTTGAGGCCAGGGGGTACGAACACCGGGGAGCTGTTTTTT.

The chain joins TRBV29-1 to TRBJ2-7, with TRBD1 identical over 8 bases. CDR1 is SQVTM, CDR2 ANQGSEA, per germline. The CDR3 is 15 residues long. With 0 bases clipped from V and 1 base from J, the junction kept 5 bases outside the gene matches. The CDR3 is CSVEDPNRGSYEQYF. CDR3 sequence (DNA): TGCAGCGTTGAAGATCCTAACAGGGGGTCCTACGAGCAGTACTTC.

The rearrangement joins TRBV4-1 to TRBJ1-2; D might be TRBD1 (6 bases). Trimming cost V 2 bases and J 6 bases, with 16 bases left between them. The CDR3 has 15 amino acids. Per the germline V gene, CDR1 is MGHRA and CDR2 is YSYEKL. The CDR3 sequence is CASSQSGQPPDGYTF. CDR3 bases: TGCGCCAGCAGCCAATCCGGACAGCCTCCTGATGGCTACACCTTC.

This clone was counted a single time. The gene calls are TRBV5-1 and TRBJ2-2, with 8 bases matching TRBD2. Unmatched junction bases numbered 11, after V lost 6 bases and J lost 4 bases. This CDR3 spans 16 amino acids. Germline CDR1 and CDR2: SGHRS and YFSETQ. CDR3 amino acids: CASTQVLAAGTGELFF. DNA of the CDR3: TGCGCCAGCACCCAAGTACTAGCGGCAGGCACCGGGGAGCTGTTTTTT.

The chain recombines TRBV6-1 with TRBJ1-2; D unclear. The CDR3 contains 12 residues. With 2 bases removed from V and 4 bases from J, the gap between germline ends came to 5 bases. The germline V gene has CDR1 MNHNS and CDR2 SASEGT. The CDR3 region is CASSESFYGYTF. In nucleotides, the CDR3 is TGTGCCAGCAGTGAAAGCTTCTATGGCTACACCTTC.

This sequence joins TRBV11-2 and TRBJ2-5; tentative D call: TRBD2 (6 bases). CDR3 size: 14 residues. The germline gives CDR1 SGHAT, CDR2 FQNNGV. V gave up 4 bases and J gave up 1 base, with 10 bases separating them. CDR3 region: CASSWGSGQETQYF. Written as DNA, the CDR3 is TGTGCCAGCAGCTGGGGTAGCGGCCAAGAGACCCAGTACTTC.

The CDR3 region is CASRPDRRNTEAFF. CDR3 coding DNA: TGTGCCAGCAGACCCGACAGGAGGAACACTGAAGCTTTCTTT. The chain carries TRBV7-9 and TRBJ1-1, with D perhaps matching TRBD1 (6 bases). Trimming pared 6 bases from V and 1 base from J, leaving 12 bases between. The CDR3 runs to 14 residues. CDR1 and CDR2 from the germline V gene are SEHNR and FQNEAQ (reference sequence).

The chain couples TRBV29-1 to TRBJ1-2; D gene unclear. V was clipped by 2 bases and J by 5 bases, with 9 bases between them. Germline loops: CDR1 SQVTM, CDR2 ANQGSEA. There are 12 residues in the CDR3. In DNA form, the CDR3 reads TGCAGCGTTGAACCCCCAACATATGGCTACACCTTC. Amino acids: CSVEPPTYGYTF.

The chain uses TRBV27 and TRBJ1-5, with a tentative D call TRBD1 (5 bases). The V end was cut by 3 bases, the J end by 7 bases, with 13 bases between. CDR1 is MNHEY and CDR2 is SMNVEV in the germline V gene (reference sequence). CDR3 length: 14 residues. CDR3 in amino acids: CASSLYARGQPQHF. DNA for the CDR3: TGTGCCAGCAGTTTGTATGCCCGGGGGCAGCCCCAGCATTTT.

This rearrangement joins TRBV10-2 to TRBJ1-1, with D perhaps matching TRBD1 (5 bases). Germline V gene data show CDR1 as WSHSY and CDR2 as SAAADI. This CDR3 region has 13 residues. Trimming removed 4 bases from V and 1 base from J, with 7 bases in between. Here the CDR3 DNA reads TGCGCCAGCAGTGGAGGACAGAACACTGAAGCTTTCTTT. It is translated as CASSGGQNTEAFF.

This clone was detected once. The genes are TRBV19 and TRBJ2-1; 9 nucleotides agree with TRBD2. CDR1 and CDR2 from the germline V gene are LNHDA and SQIVND (reference sequence). Trimming cost V 3 bases and J 7 bases; bases outside gene matches: 7. This CDR3 has 15 amino acids. The CDR3 nucleotides read TGTGCCAGTAGTATTTTTAGCGGGAGTGAAAATGAGCAGTTCTTC. This gives the protein CASSIFSGSENEQFF.

J is TRBJ1-5 and V is TRBV28; TRBD1 is a possible D gene (6 bases). The V and J ends lost 7 bases and 6 bases respectively, with 16 bases between them. CDR3 length equals 14 residues. Per the germline V gene, CDR1 is MDHEN and CDR2 is SYDVKM. CDR3 sequence (DNA): TGTGCCAGCACTAAAAATACAGGGTTTCAGCCCCAGCATTTT. Its protein product is CASTKNTGFQPQHF.

The chain has TRBV5-8 and TRBJ1-5; D is unresolved. Trimming removed 2 bases at V and 7 bases at J, with 13 bases between. The CDR3 has 14 amino acids. Germline values: CDR1 SGHTS, CDR2 YDEGEE. The CDR3 sequence is CASSLEGNRQPQHF. CDR3 nucleotides: TGTGCCAGCAGCTTAGAGGGTAACCGGCAGCCCCAGCATTTT.

This chain links TRBV6-6 with TRBJ1-1, with 8 nucleotides matching TRBD1. J was trimmed by 3 bases and V by 2 bases; bases with no gene match: 8. The CDR3 is 16 amino acids. Germline values: CDR1 MNHNY, CDR2 SVGAGI (reference sequence). CDR3 residues: CASSYGRTGRDTEAFF. The DNA of the CDR3 is TGTGCCAGCAGTTACGGGAGGACAGGGCGGGACACTGAAGCTTTCTTT.

The rearrangement joins TRBV7-8 to TRBJ2-7, with a tentative D call TRBD2 (6 bases). V lost 2 bases, J lost 6 bases, and 20 bases lay in between. Per the germline V gene, CDR1 is SGHVS and CDR2 is FQNEAQ. The CDR3 loop spans 16 amino acids. This CDR3 reads CASSLFGRWRTGEQYF. In DNA form, the CDR3 reads TGTGCCAGCAGCTTATTTGGGAGGTGGAGGACGGGCGAGCAGTACTTC. The complete variable domain, with remaining parts taken from reference TRBV7-8 and TRBJ2-7, reads GAGVSQSPRYKVAKRGQDVALRCDPISGHVSLFWYQQALGQGPEFLTYFQNEAQLDKSGLPSDRFFAERPEGSVSTLKIQRTQQEDSAVYLCASSLFGRWRTGEQYFGPGTRLTVT.

The chain is built from TRBV5-4 and TRBJ2-7; 7 bases align to TRBD1. Per the germline V gene, CDR1 is SGHNT and CDR2 is YYREEE (reference sequence). The CDR3 has 14 amino acids. J lost 5 bases, V lost 4 bases, and 9 bases had no gene match. CDR3 residues: CASSAHLDRDEQYF. Here the CDR3 DNA reads TGTGCCAGCAGCGCCCACCTCGACAGGGACGAGCAGTACTTC.